These 17 T cell receptor beta chains were all obtained from the same sample, sequenced in a study of T cell repertoires in cytomegalovirus infection. TCRdb re-derived calls from the reads in MiXCR, one entry per CDR3 protein. The top ten hold 9.5% to 13% of the sample, which has about 490,000 distinct CDR3 sequences, about 11% seen once. Sequencing was done on a sample of PBMCs. These receptors were collected from a human donor in good health (CMV status not recorded). Some clones in this sample may be carry-over from other donors' samples.

This clonotype was picked up many times. V is TRBV4-1 and J is TRBJ1-2; possible D gene TRBD1, 6 bases. This CDR3 is 16 amino acids long. V dropped 4 bases and J dropped 3 bases, with 18 bases sitting between them. CDR1 and CDR2 from the germline V gene are MGHRA and YSYEKL. The CDR3 region has the DNA TGCGCCAGCAGCCCAGCAGGGGCGAACTTTGACTATGGCTACACCTTC. It encodes CASSPAGANFDYGYTF.

This clonotype was seen only a few times. V usage is TRBV27 and J usage is TRBJ2-5, with TRBD2 as a possible D gene (7 bases). The CDR3 covers 18 residues. Germline loops: CDR1 MNHEY, CDR2 SMNVEV (reference sequence). The V end was cut by 0 bases, the J end by 5 bases, with 22 bases between. CDR3 loop: CASSLSKGGGANLETQYF. The CDR3 bases are TGTGCCAGCAGTTTATCGAAAGGTGGGGGGGCGAATTTGGAGACCCAGTACTTC.

The rearrangement links TRBV27 to TRBJ1-4; D gene unclear. In germline, CDR1 is MNHEY, CDR2 SMNVEV (reference sequence). Trimming stripped 7 bases from V and 4 bases from J, with 10 bases between. This CDR3 comprises 13 residues. CDR3 coding DNA: TGTGCCAGCACCCAGCGGTTTAATGAAAAACTGTTTTTT. As protein: CASTQRFNEKLFF. Supplemented by reference TRBV27 and TRBJ1-4, the full variable domain reads EAQVTQNPRYLITVTGKKLTVTCSQNMNHEYMSWYRQDPGLGLRQIYYSMNVEVTDKGDVPEGYKVSRKEKRNFPLILESPSPNQTSLYFCASTQRFNEKLFFGSGTQLSVL.

V and J are TRBV2 and TRBJ2-3; TRBD2 is a possible D gene (5 bases). Germline-derived CDR1 and CDR2 are SNHLY and FYNNEI. The ends were cut back, 8 bases at V and 7 bases at J, with 13 bases in the middle. The CDR3 has 12 amino acids. This chain's CDR3 is CASDRDAHTQYF. The DNA of the CDR3 is TGTGCCAGCGACCGGGATGCACATACGCAGTATTTT.

At least ten counts were recorded for this clonotype. V and J are TRBV12-3 or TRBV12-4 and TRBJ1-5, with D uncertain. There are 12 residues in the CDR3. The V end was cut by 6 bases, the J end by 7 bases, with 10 bases between. The CDR3 DNA sequence: TGTGCCAGCAGCTCCTCACGGCAGCCCCAGCATTTT. It codes for CASSSSRQPQHF.

This clonotype has a count of ten or more. The V and J genes are TRBV24-1 and TRBJ2-2, with TRBD2 matching 16 bases. J lost 6 bases, V lost 3 bases, and 6 bases had no gene match. Germline V CDR1 and CDR2: KGHDR, SFDVKD. The CDR3 is made up of 18 amino acids. The CDR3 DNA follows: TGTGCCACCAGTGATACGGGACTAGCGGGAGGGCGACCCGGGGAGCTGTTTTTT. It yields the protein CATSDTGLAGGRPGELFF.

The sample holds many counts of this clonotype. The rearrangement uses TRBV28 and TRBJ2-7, with 9 bases matching TRBD1. Germline V gene sequence: CDR1 MDHEN, CDR2 SYDVKM. Trimming at V came to 1 base and at J to 4 bases, leaving 8 bases not matched to a gene. The length of the CDR3 is 16 residues. CDR3 protein: CASSLSQTGGAYEQYF. CDR3 in DNA: TGTGCCAGCAGTTTATCTCAAACAGGGGGCGCTTACGAGCAGTACTTC.

This clonotype was picked up a small number of times. The chain combines TRBV11-2 with TRBJ2-5, with no clear D. Germline V gene data show CDR1 as SGHAT and CDR2 as FQNNGV. V was trimmed by 0 bases and J by 2 bases, leaving 7 bases between them. CDR3 length: 14 amino acids. The CDR3: CASSLDLPQETQYF. The CDR3 bases are TGTGCCAGCAGCTTAGATCTCCCACAAGAGACCCAGTACTTC.

This clonotype was detected only a few times. The rearrangement joins TRBV2 to TRBJ1-4, with a weak D call TRBD1 (6 bases). With 6 bases removed from V and 10 bases from J, the gap between germline ends came to 12 bases. Germline CDR1 and CDR2: SNHLY and FYNNEI. CDR3 length: 12 residues. CDR3 in DNA: TGTGCCAGCAGACAAATACAGGGAAAACTGTTTTTT. It yields the protein CASRQIQGKLFF.

The table lists this clonotype with many counts. The chain combines TRBV19 with TRBJ1-5; maybe TRBD1 (5 bases). The germline CDR1 and CDR2 sequences are LNHDA and SQIVND (reference sequence). CDR3 length equals 16 residues. V lost 5 bases to trimming and J lost 6 bases, with 20 bases between them. The DNA for the CDR3 is TGTGCCAGTAGTGGTACTCGGGCAGGGTTTATTCAGCCCCAGCATTTT. This codes for CASSGTRAGFIQPQHF. Full variable domain (missing parts from reference TRBV19 and TRBJ1-5): DGGITQSPKYLFRKEGQNVTLSCEQNLNHDAMYWYRQDPGQGLRLIYYSQIVNDFQKGDIAEGYSVSREKKESFPLTVTSAQKNPTAFYLCASSGTRAGFIQPQHFGDGTRLSIL.

This clonotype was detected many times. The junction differs from germline at one of its ends, possibly a read error. The chain uses TRBV28 and TRBJ2-7; 12 positions match TRBD2. From germline, CDR1 is MDHEN and CDR2 SYDVKM. The CDR3 is 12 amino acids. DNA of the CDR3: TGTGCCAGCAGTTCTAGCGGGAGGGCCAAGGACTTC. It codes for CASSSSGRAKDF.

This clonotype came up many times. This sequence joins TRBV20-1 and TRBJ2-3; possibly TRBD2 for D (5 bases). CDR3 length equals 14 residues. Germline CDR1 and CDR2: DFQATT and SNEGSKA (reference sequence). V was trimmed by 2 bases and J by 3 bases, leaving 12 bases between them. CDR3 coding DNA: TGCAGTGCTAGACCAGCAGAGGGTACAGATACGCAGTATTTT. Protein: CSARPAEGTDTQYF.

This clonotype was seen a few times. This chain links TRBV19 with TRBJ1-1; tentatively, D is TRBD1 (5 bases). The CDR3 loop spans 17 amino acids. The germline CDR1 and CDR2 sequences are LNHDA and SQIVND (reference sequence). Trimming pared 1 base from V and 1 base from J, leaving 16 bases between. The CDR3 loop is CASSIAYLEGWNTEAFF. CDR3 nucleotide sequence: TGTGCCAGTAGTATAGCCTACCTAGAGGGGTGGAACACTGAAGCTTTCTTT.

The J gene is TRBJ2-7, the V gene TRBV10-2; D remains unclear. The CDR3 is made up of 12 amino acids. Germline V gene sequence: CDR1 WSHSY, CDR2 SAAADI. The ends were cut back, 8 bases at V and 1 base at J, with 9 bases in the middle. The CDR3 is CASVDPSYEQYF. CDR3 nucleotide sequence: TGCGCCAGCGTGGACCCTTCCTACGAGCAGTACTTC.

This clonotype showed up many times. This chain uses TRBV7-2 with TRBJ1-1; D ambiguous. V was pared by 3 bases and J by 0 bases, with 20 bases between. CDR3 length equals 18 residues. Germline V lookup: CDR1 SGHTA, CDR2 FQGNSA. DNA for the CDR3: TGTGCCAGCAGCTTCCTGTGGGAGAACGCCCATATGAACACTGAAGCTTTCTTT. This codes for CASSFLWENAHMNTEAFF.

This clonotype was detected only a few times. The chain recombines TRBV28 with TRBJ2-7; 10 nucleotides agree with TRBD1. CDR1 and CDR2 (germline): MDHEN, SYDVKM. CDR3 length: 16 residues. J was trimmed by 1 base and V by 6 bases; bases with no gene match: 9. CDR3 nucleotide sequence: TGTGCCAGCAGGTCACCTCCGGGACAGGGGTCCTACGAGCAGTACTTC. Its translation: CASRSPPGQGSYEQYF.

This clonotype occurred a few times. The rearrangement links TRBV14 to TRBJ2-5; D is uncertain. Trimming pared 2 bases from V and 5 bases from J, leaving 9 bases between. Germline CDR1 reads SGHDN; CDR2 reads FVKESK. The CDR3 covers 13 residues. This CDR3 reads CASSQLLKETQYF. As DNA, the CDR3 is TGTGCCAGCAGCCAACTGCTGAAGGAGACCCAGTACTTC.